This note documents a single T cell receptor beta chain sequence. Its antigen is as yet unknown. Libraries of TCR beta came from iRepertoire HTBI primers plus Arm-PCR of CDR3 regions. Using its own MiXCR run on the multiplex PCR reads, TCRdb lists one record per CDR3 protein. Seen here are a few hundred thousand distinct CDR3 sequences, around 20% observed once, and the top ten hold approximately 15%. Regarding time point: newly diagnosed GD, antithyroid drugs for less than 3 months. PBMC RNA served as the TCR library source. Diagnosing Graves' disease relied on the American Thyroid Association guidelines. An endocrinology department in Xi'an, China, recruited the patients. The data originate from a study of regulatory T cells in long-lasting Graves disease. Study summary: Prior antithyroid drug treatment in newly diagnosed Graves' patients lasted under 3 months. Study-wide results and caveats: Only peripheral blood was studied, not thyroid tissue.

The CDR3 is made up of 15 amino acids. V lost 4 bases, J lost 5 bases, and 5 bases stayed unmatched. From germline, CDR1 is LNHDA and CDR2 SQIVND (reference sequence). Here the sequenced sample was peripheral blood mononuclear cells (PBMCs), taken at new diagnosis, from a patient treated with antithyroid drugs. The clonotype comes from a female donor with Graves disease. V and J are TRBV19 and TRBJ2-1; 10 nucleotides align to TRBD2. Written as DNA, the CDR3 is TGTGCCAGTAGTACCACTAGCGGGGAAAACAATGAGCAGTTCTTC. Translating gives CASSTTSGENNEQFF.